One and the same sample provided the 27 T cell receptor beta chains below, sequenced in a study of patients and donors after allogeneic stem cell transplantation. Via MiXCR, TCRdb re-called the RT-PCR reads, giving one row per CDR3 protein. Of about 960,000 distinct CDR3 sequences in the sample, about 20% are singletons; the top ten hold 6%. The sample consisted of blood, either unsorted or a sorted T cell fraction (not recorded which). The origin of the receptors is a human donor who was either an allogeneic HSCT recipient or a stem cell or donor lymphocyte infusion donor (not recorded which). It is not recorded whose cells these are; they may come from a transplant donor.

The chain is built from TRBV9 and TRBJ1-1; TRBD1 is a possible D gene (6 bases). The CDR3 is 14 residues long. The V end lost 2 bases, the J end lost 5 bases, and 13 bases lay between the germline ends. From germline, CDR1 is SGDLS and CDR2 YYNGEE. The CDR3 loop reads CASSVGQPGTEAFF. CDR3 DNA: TGTGCCAGCAGCGTTGGACAGCCAGGGACTGAAGCTTTCTTT.

The chain joins TRBV7-2 to TRBJ1-4; D not resolved. CDR3 size: 12 residues. V lost 4 bases and J lost 4, with 4 bases in between. The germline CDR1 and CDR2 sequences are SGHTA and FQGNSA. The CDR3 sequence: CASSSDNEKLFF. CDR3 in DNA: TGTGCCAGCAGCTCAGATAATGAAAAACTGTTTTTT.

V is TRBV3-1 and J is TRBJ2-1; 9 bases line up with TRBD2. Germline lookup yields CDR1 LGHDT and CDR2 YNNKEL (reference sequence). The V and J ends lost 3 bases and 1 base, in that order; junction bases with no gene match: 16. The CDR3 covers 20 residues. The CDR3, as DNA: TGTGCCAGCAGCCATCAAGCCCAAGTGACTAGCGGTTCTTCCTACAATGAGCAGTTCTTC. Protein product: CASSHQAQVTSGSSYNEQFF.

V and J are TRBV30 and TRBJ1-2; TRBD1 agrees at 7 bases. CDR3 size: 14 residues. Germline V gene sequence: CDR1 GTSNPN, CDR2 SVGIG (reference sequence). V lost 0 bases to trimming and J lost 8 bases; unmatched junction nucleotides: 9. In DNA form, the CDR3 reads TGTGCCTGGAGTGTGCCAAGGGGGCTGAACGGCTACACCTTC. It specifies CAWSVPRGLNGYTF.

This clonotype was found many times. The chain employs TRBV29-1 and TRBJ2-7; weak D call: TRBD1 (5 bases). V was pared by 0 bases and J by 0 bases, with 9 bases between. Germline CDR1 is SQVTM and CDR2 is ANQGSEA. This CDR3 region has 14 residues. CDR3 sequence: CSVEDTGSSYEQYF. DNA of the CDR3: TGCAGCGTTGAAGACACAGGTTCCTCCTACGAGCAGTACTTC.

This clonotype occurred a few times. This chain links TRBV29-1 with TRBJ1-1, with a weak D call TRBD1 (6 bases). V lost 6 bases to trimming and J lost 11 bases, with 19 bases between them. CDR3 length equals 12 residues. Germline values: CDR1 SQVTM, CDR2 ANQGSEA. CDR3 coding DNA: TGCAGCGTCGCGCAAGAAACAGGGACGGCTTTCTTT. This sequence encodes CSVAQETGTAFF.

In this sample, this clonotype turned up a few times. The chain employs TRBV5-1 and TRBJ2-7; TRBD2 might be the D (6 bases). Germline CDR1 SGHRS, CDR2 YFSETQ. The CDR3 is made up of 16 amino acids. V dropped 0 bases and J dropped 3 bases, with 16 bases sitting between them. CDR3 loop: CASSLGRGGNGYEQYF. CDR3 DNA sequence: TGCGCCAGCAGCTTGGGTCGGGGCGGGAATGGCTACGAGCAGTACTTC.

This clonotype was picked up a small number of times. V is TRBV12-3 or TRBV12-4 and J is TRBJ1-4, with TRBD1 matching 7 bases. CDR3 length equals 15 residues. V shed 5 bases, J shed 0 bases, and the junction held 3 bases outside the gene matches. The CDR3 coding sequence is TGTGCCAGCAGTGGGACAGTTGCAACTAATGAAAAACTGTTTTTT. Amino acid sequence: CASSGTVATNEKLFF.

The chain links TRBV6-5 to TRBJ2-3; 7 bases are shared with TRBD1. Trimming cost V 2 bases and J 2 bases; bases outside gene matches: 7. Germline CDR1 is MNHEY and CDR2 is SVGAGI. The CDR3 length is 16 residues. The CDR3 protein is CASSYLMDRYTDTQYF. The CDR3 coding sequence is TGTGCCAGCAGTTACCTGATGGACAGGTACACAGATACGCAGTATTTT.

The chain joins TRBV5-1 to TRBJ2-3; 8 bases align to TRBD2. The CDR3 contains 14 residues. Trimming removed 4 bases from V and 4 bases from J; junction bases left unmatched: 5. The germline V gene encodes CDR1 SGHRS and CDR2 YFSETQ. The CDR3: CASSGAGVADTQYF. The CDR3 bases are TGCGCCAGCAGCGGAGCGGGAGTGGCAGATACGCAGTATTTT.

The genes are TRBV3-1 and TRBJ2-2; tentatively, D is TRBD1 (5 bases). The CDR3 runs to 15 residues. With 6 bases removed from V and 6 bases from J, the gap between germline ends came to 17 bases. CDR1 and CDR2 from the germline V gene are LGHDT and YNNKEL (reference sequence). The DNA of the CDR3 is TGTGCCAGCAGACACTACGTATTAGGGGCCGGGGAGCTGTTTTTT. Translating gives CASRHYVLGAGELFF.

This clonotype was observed at least ten times. The V and J genes are TRBV5-1 and TRBJ2-3; the match to TRBD2 covers 7 bases. This CDR3 is built from 13 residues. CDR1 and CDR2 from the germline V gene are SGHRS and YFSETQ. The ends lost 5 bases at V and 1 base at J; junction bases unmatched: 1. The CDR3 loop is CASSTSGTDTQYF. The CDR3 DNA follows: TGCGCCAGCAGTACTAGCGGCACAGATACGCAGTATTTT. Using reference TRBV5-1 and TRBJ2-3 for the parts outside the CDR3, the full variable domain is KAGVTQTPRYLIKTRGQQVTLSCSPISGHRSVSWYQQTPGQGLQFLFEYFSETQRNKGNFPGRFSGRQFSNSRSEMNVSTLELGDSALYLCASSTSGTDTQYFGPGTRLTVL.

This chain connects TRBV12-3 or TRBV12-4 to TRBJ1-1; the match to TRBD1 covers 9 bases. The trim removed 5 bases at V and 11 bases at J, leaving 6 bases unmatched. The CDR3 spans 12 residues. CDR3 residues: CASSRGQGVAFF. DNA for the CDR3: TGTGCCAGCAGTAGGGGACAGGGCGTCGCTTTCTTT.

This clonotype was seen more than once but under ten times. The CDR3 nucleotides read TGTGCCATCAGGAAGGACAGGGGTGACAATTCACCCCTCCACTTT. It yields the protein CAIRKDRGDNSPLHF. The chain couples TRBV10-3 to TRBJ1-6, with 9 bases that match TRBD1. CDR3 length equals 15 residues. The V and J ends lost 6 bases and 7 bases, in that order; junction bases with no gene match: 7. Germline V gene lookup returns CDR1 ENHRY and CDR2 SYGVKD.

This clonotype was found a few times. The gene calls are TRBV5-1 and TRBJ1-6; 7 bases agree with TRBD1. The CDR3 spans 14 residues. Looked up from germline, CDR1 is SGHRS and CDR2 is YFSETQ. Germline trimming cut 3 bases from V and 9 bases from J; bases unmatched to any gene: 6. The CDR3 sequence is CASSSTGRASPLHF. CDR3 DNA sequence: TGCGCCAGCAGCTCGACAGGGAGGGCTTCACCCCTCCACTTT.

J is TRBJ2-7 and V is TRBV20-1; the D is unclear. Per germline, CDR1 DFQATT and CDR2 SNEGSKA (reference sequence). The CDR3 is made up of 12 amino acids. With 6 bases removed from V and 2 bases from J, the gap between germline ends came to 11 bases. CDR3 in amino acids: CSALDATYEQYF. The CDR3 DNA is TGCAGTGCCTTAGACGCAACCTACGAGCAGTACTTC.

The rearrangement joins TRBV20-1 to TRBJ2-3; no definite D call. Germline CDR1 is DFQATT and CDR2 is SNEGSKA (reference sequence). CDR3 size: 14 residues. The V end was cut by 2 bases, the J end by 4 bases, with 13 bases between. CDR3 sequence reads: CSARPPLDADTQYF. DNA for the CDR3: TGCAGTGCTAGACCACCTCTGGACGCAGATACGCAGTATTTT.

The chain employs TRBV12-3 or TRBV12-4 and TRBJ1-1, with D unclear. With 8 bases removed from V and 4 bases from J, the gap between germline ends came to 17 bases. This CDR3 has 14 residues. The CDR3 region has the DNA TGTGCCAGCTTTAACGGGCAGCTAGGCACTGAAGCTTTCTTT. It is translated as CASFNGQLGTEAFF.

This rearrangement joins TRBV6-1 to TRBJ2-3; 7 bases map to TRBD2. Looked up from germline, CDR1 is MNHNS and CDR2 is SASEGT. V lost 4 bases, J lost 0 bases, and 4 bases stayed unmatched. This CDR3 is built from 15 residues. The CDR3 region has the DNA TGTGCCAGCAGTGCCCTAGCGGCTAGCACAGATACGCAGTATTTT. It yields the protein CASSALAASTDTQYF.

The rearrangement joins TRBV16 to TRBJ1-1; no definite D call. Germline assignment: CDR1 KGHSY and CDR2 FQNENV. V lost 0 bases and J lost 7, with 9 bases in between. This CDR3 has 13 amino acids. CDR3 coding DNA: TGTGCCAGCAGCCAATCGGGCCACTTTGAAGCTTTCTTT. As protein: CASSQSGHFEAFF.

The chain links TRBV5-1 to TRBJ1-1; the D is unclear. The CDR3 loop spans 12 amino acids. Germline CDR1 and CDR2: SGHRS and YFSETQ. Trimming removed 0 bases at V and 7 bases at J, with 7 bases between. The CDR3 DNA reads TGCGCCAGCAGCTTGGGTGCGTATGAAGCTTTCTTT. As protein: CASSLGAYEAFF.

This chain's CDR3 is CASSIPSGQGAGRGEQYF. The CDR3 nucleotides are TGTGCCAGCAGCATTCCATCGGGACAGGGGGCCGGGCGGGGTGAGCAGTACTTC. The chain carries TRBV11-2 and TRBJ2-7; 12 bases line up with TRBD1. Germline V gene data show CDR1 as SGHAT and CDR2 as FQNNGV. J gave up 7 bases and V 5 bases, and 18 bases lay outside the gene matches. The length of the CDR3 is 18 residues. The whole variable domain, remainder taken from reference TRBV11-2 and TRBJ2-7, is EAGVAQSPRYKIIEKRQSVAFWCNPISGHATLYWYQQILGQGPKLLIQFQNNGVVDDSQLPKDRFSAERLKGVDSTLKIQPAKLEDSAVYLCASSIPSGQGAGRGEQYFGPGTRLTVT.

This clonotype was recorded a few times. The chain carries TRBV29-1 and TRBJ1-4, with TRBD1 matching over 7 bases. Trimming removed 6 bases from V and 4 bases from J; junction bases left unmatched: 2. The CDR3 has 12 residues. Germline V gives CDR1 SQVTM, CDR2 ANQGSEA. The CDR3, as DNA: TGCAGCGTGACAGGGAGTAATGAAAAACTGTTTTTT. This gives the protein CSVTGSNEKLFF. Supplemented by reference TRBV29-1 and TRBJ1-4, the full variable domain reads SAVISQKPSRDICQRGTSLTIQCQVDSQVTMMFWYRQQPGQSLTLIATANQGSEATYESGFVIDKFPISRPNLTFSTLTVSNMSPEDSSIYLCSVTGSNEKLFFGSGTQLSVL.

This clonotype was observed a few times. This rearrangement joins TRBV10-3 to TRBJ1-1; D possibly corresponds to TRBD1 (5 bases). The V end lost 7 bases, the J end lost 7 bases, and 16 bases lay between the germline ends. CDR1 ENHRY and CDR2 SYGVKD come from the germline V gene. The CDR3 contains 13 residues. The chain's CDR3 is CAINRGVMNEAFF. The DNA of the CDR3 is TGTGCCATCAACCGGGGGGTTATGAATGAAGCTTTCTTT.

The sample holds many counts of this clonotype. This sequence joins TRBV4-2 and TRBJ1-2; D is unclear. The length of the CDR3 is 13 residues. Trimming stripped 3 bases from V and 2 bases from J, with 7 bases between. Germline V gives CDR1 LGHNA, CDR2 YNFKEQ. The CDR3 here is CASSQPGNYGYTF. The CDR3 DNA sequence: TGTGCCAGCAGCCAGCCAGGAAACTATGGCTACACCTTC.

This clonotype was observed a handful of times. J is TRBJ1-3 and V is TRBV27; tentative D call: TRBD1 (6 bases). This CDR3 has 15 amino acids. CDR1 is MNHEY, CDR2 SMNVEV, per germline (reference sequence). With 5 bases removed from V and 1 base from J, the gap between germline ends came to 12 bases. CDR3 nucleotide sequence: TGTGCCAGCAGTATCACAGGGCTTTCTGGAAACACCATATATTTT. Translated: CASSITGLSGNTIYF.

The chain couples TRBV9 to TRBJ2-1; 13 nucleotides align to TRBD2. Germline-derived CDR1 and CDR2 are SGDLS and YYNGEE. The CDR3 is made up of 19 amino acids. The V segment lost 1 base and the J segment 7 bases; nucleotides outside the gene matches: 14. The DNA of the CDR3 is TGTGCCAGCAGCGTATCAATCGGACTAGCGGGAGAGGAAAGGAATGAGCAGTTCTTC. It specifies CASSVSIGLAGEERNEQFF.